A single sample is the source of the 12 T cell receptor beta chains below, sequenced in a study of cytomegalovirus exposure and HLA in healthy donors. The PCR ran on 60 Vbeta and 13 Jbeta primers. The data were produced by immunoSEQ multiplex PCR, yet TCRdb's version contains in-frame clones alone and is incomplete. The sample carries around 63,000 clones, roughly 80% recorded once. Sequences were obtained from PBMCs. These receptors were obtained from a young woman in good health and CMV-seronegative.

This clone appeared a single time. This chain links TRBV29-1 with TRBJ2-5; no reliable D call. The J call is uncertain, as TRBJ2-7 better fits the DNA end. The CDR3 is made up of 11 amino acids. CDR1 and CDR2 (germline): SQVTM, ANQGSEA. CDR3 DNA: TGCAGCGTTGATTGGTCCCGCGAGCAGTACTTC. Translated, it gives CSVDWSREQYF.

The V gene is TRBV7-9, the J gene TRBJ2-3, with 8 bases fitting TRBD1. Germline V gene data show CDR1 as SEHNR and CDR2 as FQNEAQ (reference sequence). This CDR3 has 15 amino acids. The V and J ends lost 5 bases and 9 bases, in that order; junction bases with no gene match: 13. CDR3 in amino acids: CASSISDRVLGTQYF. In DNA, the CDR3 is TGTGCCAGCAGCATTTCGGACAGGGTATTGGGGACGCAGTATTTT.

V is TRBV5-6 and J is TRBJ1-3, with D unresolved. V lost 0 bases, J lost 0 bases, and 4 bases lay in between. CDR1 and CDR2 from the germline V gene are SGHDT and YYEEEE. This CDR3 contains 14 residues. The CDR3 bases are TGTGCCAGCAGCTTGGACATCTCTGGAAACACCATATATTTT. Translated, it gives CASSLDISGNTIYF.

The chain recombines TRBV19 with TRBJ1-3; D is ambiguous. The CDR3 is 14 amino acids. The V gene lost 7 bases and the J gene lost 0 bases, with 10 bases spanning the gap. Per the germline V gene, CDR1 is LNHDA and CDR2 is SQIVND (reference sequence). The CDR3 DNA is TGTGCCAGTACCGAGGAGGGCTCTGGAAACACCATATATTTT. Encoded protein: CASTEEGSGNTIYF.

The rearrangement joins TRBV10-1 to TRBJ2-7; 10 positions agree with TRBD1. Germline V gene sequence: CDR1 WNHNN, CDR2 SYGVQD (reference sequence). The CDR3 length is 17 residues. J was trimmed by 0 bases and V by 0 bases; bases with no gene match: 5. CDR3 sequence (DNA): TGCGCCAGCAGTGAGTCAGGGACAGGGGTCAGCTCCTACGAGCAGTACTTC. Its protein product is CASSESGTGVSSYEQYF.

This chain connects TRBV5-1 to TRBJ2-7; the D gene is possibly TRBD2 (7 bases). The germline V gene encodes CDR1 SGHRS and CDR2 YFSETQ. The CDR3 sequence is 14 residues long. V was shortened by 4 bases and J by 4 bases, with 15 bases between the two germline ends. The CDR3 region is CASSKRDTGYEQYF. CDR3 coding DNA: TGCGCCAGCAGCAAGCGGGACACCGGATACGAGCAGTACTTC.

V is TRBV7-9 and J is TRBJ2-2, with 11 bases aligning to TRBD2. Trimming at V came to 7 bases and at J to 4 bases, leaving 8 bases not matched to a gene. CDR3 length: 16 residues. Germline values: CDR1 SEHNR, CDR2 FQNEAQ (reference sequence). CDR3 coding DNA: TGTGCCAGCAACCCAGCTCTAGCGGGGGGCACCGGGGAGCTGTTTTTT. Protein product: CASNPALAGGTGELFF. Complete variable domain (other parts from reference TRBV7-9 and TRBJ2-2): DTGVSQNPRHKITKRGQNVTFRCDPISEHNRLYWYRQTLGQGPEFLTYFQNEAQLEKSRLLSDRFSAERPKGSFSTLEIQRTEQGDSAMYLCASNPALAGGTGELFFGEGSRLTVL.

The rearrangement joins TRBV6-4 to TRBJ2-1; no firm D call. This CDR3 is built from 13 residues. V lost 0 bases to trimming and J lost 9 bases, with 9 bases between them. Germline V gene lookup returns CDR1 MRHNA and CDR2 SNTAGT. CDR3 region: CASSDSARSEQFF. The CDR3 bases are TGTGCCAGCAGTGACTCGGCGAGGAGTGAGCAGTTCTTC.

The CDR3 DNA sequence: TGTGCCAGCACCTTTGGGACAGAAGAGACCCAGTACTTC. Translating it yields CASTFGTEETQYF. The chain links TRBV5-6 to TRBJ2-5, with 7 positions matching TRBD1. V dropped 6 bases and J dropped 3; count of bases not matched to a gene: 5. Germline CDR1 SGHDT, CDR2 YYEEEE. The CDR3 covers 13 residues. The full variable domain, completed using reference TRBV5-6 and TRBJ2-5, is DAGVTQSPTHLIKTRGQQVTLRCSPKSGHDTVSWYQQALGQGPQFIFQYYEEEERQRGNFPDRFSGHQFPNYSSELNVNALLLGDSALYLCASTFGTEETQYFGPGTRLLVL.

As regards this clone: It is likely a read error, because the conserved phenylalanine at the end of the CDR3 is missing. CDR3 region: CSVEEGQPPGANVLTL. The CDR3 DNA reads TGCAGCGTTGAAGAGGGACAGCCCCCTGGGGCCAACGTCCTGACTCTC. This chain connects TRBV29-1 to TRBJ2-6; 7 bases match TRBD1. The CDR3 consists of 16 residues. Germline CDR1 is SQVTM and CDR2 is ANQGSEA. V lost 0 bases to trimming and J lost 2 bases; unmatched junction nucleotides: 4.

The rearrangement uses TRBV27 and TRBJ1-2, with D maybe TRBD1 (5 bases). The CDR3 has 11 residues. Trimming left V 6 bases short and J 6 bases short, with 8 bases between. Germline-derived CDR1 and CDR2 are MNHEY and SMNVEV (reference sequence). The chain's CDR3 is CASRGLDGYTF. For the CDR3, the DNA is TGTGCCAGCAGGGGGCTTGATGGCTACACCTTC.

The V gene is TRBV9, the J gene TRBJ2-2; tentatively, D is TRBD2 (6 bases). Trimming left V 0 bases short and J 4 bases short, with 13 bases between. The CDR3 contains 16 residues. Germline values: CDR1 SGDLS, CDR2 YYNGEE. The CDR3 nucleotides read TGTGCCAGCAGCGTAGAGGGCGGGGCCCGCACCGGGGAGCTGTTTTTT. Its translation: CASSVEGGARTGELFF.